Each of the 28 T cell receptor beta chains below was sequenced from the same sample in a study of T cell changes during pregnancy in multiple sclerosis. TCRdb's copy holds only in-frame clones and misses some; the assay was immunoSEQ multiplex PCR. The data hold tens of thousands of clones, with more than 75% observed a single time. The sequencing used peripheral blood, collected in the third trimester of pregnancy. Receptors were obtained from a female donor in good health, enrolled as a control in a pregnancy study.

J is TRBJ2-2 and V is TRBV12-5; D might be TRBD2 (5 bases). CDR3 length: 15 amino acids. Germline V lookup: CDR1 LGHNT, CDR2 FRNRAP. V gave up 5 bases and J gave up 4 bases, with 14 bases separating them. CDR3 DNA sequence: TGTGCTAGTGGTCCCCGGACTTTAGGCACCGGGGAGCTGTTTTTT. Its protein product is CASGPRTLGTGELFF.

The chain has TRBV7-6 and TRBJ2-5; D remains ambiguous. The CDR3 runs to 12 residues. CDR1 and CDR2 from the germline V gene are SGHVS and FNYEAQ. Trimming cost V 0 bases and J 5 bases, with 4 bases left between them. CDR3 loop: CASSLAEETQYF. In DNA form, the CDR3 reads TGTGCCAGCAGCTTAGCAGAGGAGACCCAGTACTTC. Together with reference TRBV7-6 and TRBJ2-5, the CDR3 gives the full variable domain: GAGVSQSPRYKVTKRGQDVALRCDPISGHVSLYWYRQALGQGPEFLTYFNYEAQQDKSGLPNDRFSAERPEGSISTLTIQRTEQRDSAMYRCASSLAEETQYFGPGTRLLVL.

This rearrangement joins TRBV6-5 to TRBJ1-6; 9 positions match TRBD1. The V segment lost 5 bases and the J segment 10 bases; nucleotides outside the gene matches: 6. Per germline, CDR1 MNHEY and CDR2 SVGAGI. The CDR3 consists of 14 residues. For the CDR3, the DNA is TGTGCCAGCAGTGCCGACAGGGGGGGATCACCCCTCCACTTT. This sequence encodes CASSADRGGSPLHF.

V is TRBV30 and J is TRBJ1-4; D gene ambiguous. Trimming took 3 bases from V and 4 from J, leaving 6 bases between them. CDR3 size: 12 residues. Per the germline V gene, CDR1 is GTSNPN and CDR2 is SVGIG (reference sequence). Written as DNA, the CDR3 is TGTGCCTGGAGACAGCTTAATGAAAAACTGTTTTTT. Residues: CAWRQLNEKLFF.

The rearrangement links TRBV7-3 to TRBJ2-3; D is unclear. The V end was cut by 0 bases, the J end by 2 bases, with 9 bases between. The germline V gene encodes CDR1 SGHTA and CDR2 FQGTGA. The CDR3 has 15 amino acids. The CDR3 loop is CASSLTPRNTDTQYF. In nucleotides, the CDR3 is TGTGCCAGCAGCTTAACTCCCAGGAACACAGATACGCAGTATTTT.

The chain is built from TRBV11-2 and TRBJ2-7; 10 positions agree with TRBD1. CDR1 and CDR2 from the germline V gene are SGHAT and FQNNGV. V trimming: 5 bases; J trimming: 3 bases; junction bases outside the gene matches: 7. The CDR3 sequence is 15 residues long. The CDR3 nucleotides are TGTGCCAGCAGCGTGCCGGGACAGGGGTTCTACGAGCAGTACTTC. Residues: CASSVPGQGFYEQYF.

The rearrangement joins TRBV29-1 to TRBJ1-1; 8 bases fit TRBD1. This CDR3 is built from 11 residues. The V and J ends lost 0 bases and 9 bases, in that order; junction bases with no gene match: 0. The germline V gene has CDR1 SQVTM and CDR2 ANQGSEA. CDR3 amino acids: CSVEDRGQAFF. The CDR3 region has the DNA TGCAGCGTTGAAGACAGGGGGCAAGCTTTCTTT. The entire variable domain, with the rest obtained from reference TRBV29-1 and TRBJ1-1, is as follows: SAVISQKPSRDICQRGTSLTIQCQVDSQVTMMFWYRQQPGQSLTLIATANQGSEATYESGFVIDKFPISRPNLTFSTLTVSNMSPEDSSIYLCSVEDRGQAFFGQGTRLTVV.

The rearrangement joins TRBV6-5 to TRBJ2-7; 11 bases map to TRBD2. Per germline, CDR1 MNHEY and CDR2 SVGAGI. The CDR3 is made up of 15 amino acids. V was clipped by 6 bases and J by 0 bases; unmatched bases: 4. CDR3: CASSTSGGISYEQYF. The CDR3 nucleotides are TGTGCCAGCAGCACTAGCGGGGGAATCTCCTACGAGCAGTACTTC.

The chain is built from TRBV7-2 and TRBJ2-7, with 8 bases matching TRBD1. The V gene end was trimmed by 5 bases and the J gene end by 2 bases; junction bases not matched to a gene: 11. Germline CDR1 and CDR2: SGHTA and FQGNSA. The CDR3 covers 16 residues. The CDR3 region is CASSVTGAAVAYEQYF. DNA of the CDR3: TGTGCCAGCAGCGTGACAGGGGCAGCGGTGGCCTACGAGCAGTACTTC.

This chain uses TRBV9 with TRBJ2-7, with D maybe TRBD2 (6 bases). The germline V gene has CDR1 SGDLS and CDR2 YYNGEE. This CDR3 has 15 amino acids. Deletions cut 0 bases from V and 3 bases from J, with 13 bases between. CDR3 nucleotides: TGTGCCAGCAGCGTAGCGACCAGCGGGTTCTACGAGCAGTACTTC. This gives the protein CASSVATSGFYEQYF.

The chain combines TRBV28 with TRBJ2-1; possible D gene TRBD1, 6 bases. V lost 2 bases, J lost 8 bases, and 10 bases lay in between. The germline gives CDR1 MDHEN, CDR2 SYDVKM. The CDR3 is 13 amino acids. The CDR3 protein is CASSLNRVYEQFF. The CDR3 DNA reads as TGTGCCAGCAGTTTAAACAGGGTCTATGAGCAGTTCTTC.

This chain connects TRBV27 to TRBJ1-2; 7 nucleotides align to TRBD1. The germline gives CDR1 MNHEY, CDR2 SMNVEV (reference sequence). The CDR3 is made up of 14 amino acids. Germline trimming cut 5 bases from V and 4 bases from J; bases unmatched to any gene: 7. The CDR3 sequence: CASSPRGTAYGYTF. CDR3 nucleotides: TGTGCCAGCAGTCCACGTGGGACAGCCTATGGCTACACCTTC.

The chain combines TRBV28 with TRBJ2-7, with D maybe TRBD2 (5 bases). V was shortened by 2 bases and J by 1 base, with 9 bases between the two germline ends. There are 14 residues in the CDR3. Germline lookup yields CDR1 MDHEN and CDR2 SYDVKM. The CDR3 region is CASSLRLASYEQYF. Here the CDR3 DNA reads TGTGCCAGCAGTTTAAGGCTAGCTTCCTACGAGCAGTACTTC.

The V gene is TRBV30, the J gene TRBJ1-1; D call uncertain. The germline V and J ends were trimmed by 3 bases and 1 base, with 12 bases remaining between them. This CDR3 has 14 amino acids. The V gene's germline CDR1 is GTSNPN and CDR2 SVGIG (reference sequence). CDR3: CAWRGSAENTEAFF. The CDR3 nucleotides are TGTGCCTGGAGGGGCTCCGCCGAGAACACTGAAGCTTTCTTT.

The gene calls are TRBV28 and TRBJ2-7, with D maybe TRBD2 (6 bases). CDR3 length equals 15 residues. Germline-derived CDR1 and CDR2 are MDHEN and SYDVKM. V was pared by 5 bases and J by 0 bases, with 14 bases between. The chain's CDR3 is CASSGVAESSYEQYF. CDR3 DNA sequence: TGTGCCAGCAGTGGGGTAGCGGAGAGCTCCTACGAGCAGTACTTC.

The CDR3 reads CASSQTGTANTIYF. The DNA for the CDR3 is TGTGCCAGCAGTCAAACTGGGACTGCCAACACCATATATTTT. The rearrangement uses TRBV28 and TRBJ1-3; the D gene is possibly TRBD1 (5 bases). The CDR3 consists of 14 residues. V was shortened by 5 bases and J by 7 bases, with 15 bases between the two germline ends. Germline assignment: CDR1 MDHEN and CDR2 SYDVKM.

This rearrangement joins TRBV7-2 to TRBJ1-1; D unresolved. This CDR3 contains 13 residues. Trimming removed 3 bases from V and 0 bases from J, with 5 bases in between. CDR1 is SGHTA, CDR2 FQGNSA, per germline. The CDR3 nucleotides are TGTGCCAGCAGCTTGTATCTGAACACTGAAGCTTTCTTT. This sequence encodes CASSLYLNTEAFF.

The chain links TRBV5-5 to TRBJ1-1; 10 nucleotides align to TRBD1. The CDR3 is 17 amino acids. J was trimmed by 0 bases and V by 4 bases; bases with no gene match: 9. Germline-derived CDR1 and CDR2 are SGHKS and YYEKEE (reference sequence). The CDR3 reads CASSRPGQGIMNTEAFF. The CDR3 coding sequence is TGTGCCAGCAGCCGTCCGGGACAGGGGATAATGAACACTGAAGCTTTCTTT.

This chain links TRBV2 with TRBJ2-4; TRBD2 matches at 10 bases. CDR1 is SNHLY, CDR2 FYNNEI, per germline. J gave up 2 bases and V 5 bases, and 6 bases lay outside the gene matches. The CDR3 is 16 amino acids. The CDR3 sequence is CASSNQRGGSKNIQYF. The CDR3 nucleotides read TGTGCCAGCAGTAACCAGCGGGGGGGCTCCAAAAACATTCAGTACTTC.

This chain connects TRBV11-2 to TRBJ2-3; 7 bases fit TRBD2. Looked up from germline, CDR1 is SGHAT and CDR2 is FQNNGV. The V and J ends lost 3 bases and 0 bases, in that order; junction bases with no gene match: 3. The CDR3 contains 15 residues. This chain's CDR3 is CASSFTSVSTDTQYF. CDR3 coding DNA: TGTGCCAGCAGCTTCACTAGCGTCAGCACAGATACGCAGTATTTT.

This chain uses TRBV29-1 with TRBJ2-3, with D tentatively TRBD2 (6 bases). Germline V gene lookup returns CDR1 SQVTM and CDR2 ANQGSEA. This CDR3 has 12 residues. The V end lost 4 bases, the J end lost 8 bases, and 13 bases lay between the germline ends. CDR3 residues: CSVAMGGGTQYF. As DNA, the CDR3 is TGCAGCGTTGCCATGGGGGGAGGTACGCAGTATTTT.

The CDR3 reads CASGRDRNTEAFF. Written as DNA, the CDR3 is TGTGCCAGCGGGCGGGATCGGAACACTGAAGCTTTCTTT. The J gene is TRBJ1-1, the V gene TRBV5-4; D unclear. The V and J ends lost 7 bases and 1 base respectively, with 11 bases between them. The germline V gene has CDR1 SGHNT and CDR2 YYREEE (reference sequence). This CDR3 has 13 amino acids.

The rearrangement links TRBV28 to TRBJ1-4; TRBD1 might be the D (6 bases). CDR1 and CDR2 (germline): MDHEN, SYDVKM. There are 14 residues in the CDR3. V lost 6 bases and J 5 bases, leaving 13 bases between the germline ends. CDR3 residues: CASRGGYYNEKLFF. CDR3 bases: TGTGCCAGCAGAGGGGGATATTACAATGAAAAACTGTTTTTT.

The rearrangement uses TRBV4-1 and TRBJ1-1; D unclear. The CDR3 runs 13 residues. Trimming left V 0 bases short and J 11 bases short, with 13 bases between. From germline, CDR1 is MGHRA and CDR2 YSYEKL. The CDR3 region has the DNA TGCGCCAGCAGCCAAGATTTCTCGTTCAGGGCTTTCTTT. Its protein is CASSQDFSFRAFF.

CDR3 in DNA: TGCGCCAGCAGCTCCCGGACAGGGGAGAAGACTGAAGCTTTCTTT. Its protein is CASSSRTGEKTEAFF. The rearrangement uses TRBV5-1 and TRBJ1-1, with 9 bases that match TRBD1. Germline lookup yields CDR1 SGHRS and CDR2 YFSETQ. This CDR3 is 15 amino acids long. V dropped 3 bases and J dropped 5; count of bases not matched to a gene: 8.

The J gene is TRBJ2-7, the V gene TRBV19, with TRBD1 matching over 7 bases. The CDR3 is made up of 13 amino acids. The V and J ends lost 5 bases and 3 bases, in that order; junction bases with no gene match: 4. Germline V lookup: CDR1 LNHDA, CDR2 SQIVND (reference sequence). CDR3 loop: CASSPRQGYEQYF. The CDR3 coding sequence is TGTGCCAGTAGTCCTAGACAGGGCTACGAGCAGTACTTC.

The chain employs TRBV9 and TRBJ2-1; 7 nucleotides match TRBD1. This CDR3 is built from 15 residues. V lost 3 bases, J lost 6 bases, and 9 bases stayed unmatched. Germline V gives CDR1 SGDLS, CDR2 YYNGEE. In nucleotides, the CDR3 is TGTGCCAGCAGCGAGACACAGGGGACGGGCAATGAGCAGTTCTTC. Amino acids: CASSETQGTGNEQFF.

The chain employs TRBV5-8 and TRBJ1-5; TRBD1 is a possible D gene (5 bases). With 7 bases removed from V and 2 bases from J, the gap between germline ends came to 22 bases. The CDR3 contains 17 residues. Germline values: CDR1 SGHTS, CDR2 YDEGEE. CDR3 amino acids: CASRSTVAVNGNQPQHF. CDR3 sequence (DNA): TGTGCCAGCCGTTCGACAGTAGCAGTGAATGGCAATCAGCCCCAGCATTTT.